This passage covers 18 T cell receptor beta chains from one sample sequenced in a study of blood T cell repertoires in COVID-19. Sequenced by immunoSEQ multiplex PCR; TCRdb stores in-frame clones only, minus some. The sample consists of around 90,000 clones, about 85% of them appearing once. Sequenced input: peripheral blood. The receptors derive from a woman aged 70-85 years with active or convalescent COVID-19.

V gene TRBV24-1 combines with J gene TRBJ2-1; no definite D call. The CDR3 length is 14 residues. Trimming removed 4 bases from V and 10 bases from J, with 16 bases in between. CDR1 and CDR2 (germline): KGHDR, SFDVKD. CDR3 amino acids: CATSEADGVWEQFF. CDR3 bases: TGTGCCACCAGTGAGGCCGATGGAGTCTGGGAGCAGTTCTTC.

This clone was counted a few times. The V call is TRBV5-1, the J call TRBJ2-6; 7 nucleotides agree with TRBD2. This CDR3 has 15 amino acids. The germline gives CDR1 SGHRS, CDR2 YFSETQ. The ends lost 3 bases at V and 4 bases at J; junction bases unmatched: 4. Here the CDR3 reads CASSWAGDGANVLTF. The DNA for the CDR3 is TGCGCCAGCAGCTGGGCGGGAGACGGGGCCAACGTCCTGACTTTC.

The chain joins TRBV9 to TRBJ2-1, with D maybe TRBD2 (7 bases). Germline CDR1 and CDR2: SGDLS and YYNGEE. This CDR3 is 15 amino acids long. Trimming left V 3 bases short and J 4 bases short, with 14 bases between. For the CDR3, the DNA is TGTGCCAGCAGCGCTGGGGGGCGGGGGTACAATGAGCAGTTCTTC. This translates into CASSAGGRGYNEQFF.

There are a few counts of this clone. This chain connects TRBV7-9 to TRBJ2-7; perhaps TRBD1 as D (5 bases). CDR1 and CDR2 (germline): SEHNR, FQNEAQ (reference sequence). The V and J ends lost 5 bases and 2 bases respectively, with 10 bases between them. The CDR3 runs 13 residues. The CDR3 protein is CASSGGRAYEQYF. The CDR3 coding sequence is TGTGCCAGCAGCGGCGGCAGGGCCTACGAGCAGTACTTC.

The chain uses TRBV19 and TRBJ2-6; 7 positions agree with TRBD1. Trimming at V came to 9 bases and at J to 0 bases, leaving 8 bases not matched to a gene. The CDR3 extends over 16 amino acids. Germline CDR1 LNHDA, CDR2 SQIVND (reference sequence). CDR3 in amino acids: CASGTVYDSGANVLTF. For the CDR3, the DNA is TGTGCCAGCGGGACAGTATACGACTCTGGGGCCAACGTCCTGACTTTC. The full variable domain, rest sourced from reference TRBV19 and TRBJ2-6, is DGGITQSPKYLFRKEGQNVTLSCEQNLNHDAMYWYRQDPGQGLRLIYYSQIVNDFQKGDIAEGYSVSREKKESFPLTVTSAQKNPTAFYLCASGTVYDSGANVLTFGAGSRLTVL.

V usage is TRBV3-1 (or the pseudogene TRBV3-2) and J usage is TRBJ1-3; TRBD1 is a possible D gene (5 bases). V lost 4 bases and J 3 bases, leaving 16 bases between the germline ends. CDR3 length: 16 amino acids. Germline values: CDR1 LGHDT, CDR2 YNNKEL (reference sequence). The CDR3 protein is CASSPQDSYYGNTIYF. CDR3 bases: TGTGCCAGCAGCCCCCAAGACAGCTACTATGGAAACACCATATATTTT.

The chain is built from TRBV15 and TRBJ1-1, with TRBD1 matching over 7 bases. After removal of 4 bases from V and 10 bases from J, the junction contained 12 bases not matched to a gene. The CDR3 contains 14 residues. Germline V gene lookup returns CDR1 LNHNV and CDR2 YYDKDF (reference sequence). The DNA for the CDR3 is TGTGCCACCAGCACCAGAACGACAGGGCGGGGAGCTTTCTTT. It codes for CATSTRTTGRGAFF. Using reference TRBV15 and TRBJ1-1 for the parts outside the CDR3, the full variable domain is DAMVIQNPRYQVTQFGKPVTLSCSQTLNHNVMYWYQQKSSQAPKLLFHYYDKDFNNEADTPDNFQSRRPNTSFCFLDIRSPGLGDTAMYLCATSTRTTGRGAFFGQGTRLTVV.

The rearrangement links TRBV18 to TRBJ1-2; no firm D call. This CDR3 spans 15 amino acids. CDR1 and CDR2 from the germline V gene are KGHSH and LQKENI. V lost 3 bases to trimming and J lost 6 bases, with 17 bases between them. The CDR3 spells CASSPGPSRIDGYTF. The CDR3 DNA is TGTGCCAGCTCACCTGGGCCCTCTCGAATAGATGGCTACACCTTC.

The gene calls are TRBV15 and TRBJ2-5; 7 bases match TRBD2. The germline CDR1 and CDR2 sequences are LNHNV and YYDKDF (reference sequence). The CDR3 is 15 amino acids. Germline trimming cut 0 bases from V and 4 bases from J; bases unmatched to any gene: 5. The CDR3 sequence is CATSRDRGEGETQYF. CDR3 in DNA: TGTGCCACCAGCAGAGATCGGGGGGAAGGAGAGACCCAGTACTTC.

This clone was recorded only once. The rearrangement links TRBV2 to TRBJ1-3, with D maybe TRBD1 (5 bases). V was shortened by 8 bases and J by 4 bases, with 9 bases between the two germline ends. Germline CDR1 reads SNHLY; CDR2 reads FYNNEI. The CDR3 runs to 12 residues. The CDR3 spells CASRRGGNTIYF. The CDR3 region has the DNA TGTGCCAGCCGTAGGGGAGGAAACACCATATATTTT.

By proportion, this clone is medium-sized (0.01 to 0.1%). The chain couples TRBV5-1 to TRBJ2-7; 9 nucleotides match TRBD1. Germline CDR1 is SGHRS and CDR2 is YFSETQ. V lost 3 bases and J lost 5; bases outside the gene matches: 18. This CDR3 has 18 amino acids. CDR3 sequence (DNA): TGCGCCAGCAGCTCGAACCCAATAACAGGGGGCTCGGCTGACGAGCAGTACTTC. Translation gives CASSSNPITGGSADEQYF.

The chain employs TRBV28 and TRBJ2-5; no clear D. V shed 5 bases and J shed 7 bases, with 23 bases lying between them. The CDR3 is 16 residues long. Germline V gene lookup returns CDR1 MDHEN and CDR2 SYDVKM. This CDR3 reads CASSQPPSEPYGTQYF. The CDR3 DNA is TGTGCCAGCAGTCAACCTCCCTCGGAGCCTTATGGGACCCAGTACTTC.

V is TRBV10-3 and J is TRBJ1-3, with a possible D match to TRBD1 (5 bases). CDR1 is ENHRY, CDR2 SYGVKD, per germline. The ends were cut back, 0 bases at V and 2 bases at J, with 11 bases in the middle. There are 16 residues in the CDR3. CDR3 protein: CAISESRGGAGNTIYF. The CDR3, as DNA: TGTGCCATCAGTGAGTCGAGGGGAGGGGCTGGAAACACCATATATTTT.

The chain joins TRBV5-4 to TRBJ1-1, with D unclear. From germline, CDR1 is SGHNT and CDR2 YYREEE (reference sequence). Trimming shortened V by 1 base and J by 5 bases, and 21 bases separated the two germline ends. The CDR3 has 17 residues. The CDR3 DNA is TGTGCCAGCAGCTTGACTACCCGGGGATCTATGGGGACTGAAGCTTTCTTT. This encodes CASSLTTRGSMGTEAFF.

The rearrangement uses TRBV5-1 and TRBJ2-4; TRBD1 aligns across 7 bases. Trimming took 4 bases from V and 1 from J; bases not matched to a gene: 5. This CDR3 is built from 15 residues. The germline gives CDR1 SGHRS, CDR2 YFSETQ. The CDR3 loop reads CASSLQGHAKNIQYF. The CDR3 DNA reads as TGCGCCAGCAGCCTACAGGGGCACGCCAAAAACATTCAGTACTTC.

There are a few counts of this clone. The CDR3: CASSLKGIRTDTQYF. The CDR3 DNA is TGTGCCAGCAGCTTGAAGGGGATTCGCACAGATACGCAGTATTTT. The chain joins TRBV11-2 to TRBJ2-3; D possibly corresponds to TRBD1 (5 bases). Trimming shortened V by 3 bases and J by 1 base, and 11 bases separated the two germline ends. The CDR3 contains 15 residues. The germline gives CDR1 SGHAT, CDR2 FQNNGV.

Written as DNA, the CDR3 is TGTGCCAGCTCACCACCCAGGGGAAGCTACGAGCAGTACTTC. Protein sequence: CASSPPRGSYEQYF. This chain uses TRBV18 with TRBJ2-7; D may be TRBD1 (6 bases). This CDR3 is built from 14 residues. Looked up from germline, CDR1 is KGHSH and CDR2 is LQKENI. V lost 0 bases, J lost 3 bases, and 9 bases lay in between.

The chain combines TRBV7-2 with TRBJ2-1, with a weak D call TRBD1 (5 bases). The CDR3 runs to 14 residues. V lost 3 bases, J lost 10 bases, and 16 bases lay in between. Germline CDR1 reads SGHTA; CDR2 reads FQGNSA. DNA for the CDR3: TGTGCCAGCAGCTTCCAGTGGGGCGATGGCGAGCAGTTCTTC. This translates into CASSFQWGDGEQFF.